These 2 T cell receptor beta chains share one sample of origin, sequenced in a study of cytomegalovirus exposure and HLA in healthy donors. Using immunoSEQ multiplex PCR, the repertoire was profiled, and TCRdb retains in-frame clones only, with some absent. Here the sample spans around 93,000 clones, around 84% being singletons. Sequences were obtained from PBMCs. These receptors all come from a man younger than 30 in good health and CMV-seropositive.

The J gene is TRBJ1-2, the V gene TRBV5-8, with TRBD1 as a possible D gene (6 bases). Trimming cost V 6 bases and J 4 bases, with 13 bases left between them. The CDR3 sequence is 13 residues long. Germline V gene lookup returns CDR1 SGHTS and CDR2 YDEGEE. CDR3 DNA: TGTGCCAGCATCCCGGACAGCGGCTATGGCTACACCTTC. Its protein product is CASIPDSGYGYTF.

V and J are TRBV5-8 and TRBJ1-2; D unresolved. Germline CDR1 reads SGHTS; CDR2 reads YDEGEE. CDR3 length equals 15 residues. V lost 1 base, J lost 2 bases, and 12 bases lay in between. In DNA form, the CDR3 reads TGTGCCAGCAGCTTGCTCCCGGGGTACAACTATGGCTACACCTTC. The encoded protein is CASSLLPGYNYGYTF.